The 30 T cell receptor beta chains below all came from one sample that was sequenced in a study of beta chain features in type 1 diabetes (dated by TCRdb to 2016 to 2019). Receptors were amplified or captured by the immunoSEQ multiplex PCR assay. All of the isolated RNA was reverse transcribed with the High Capacity cDNA Reverse Transcription Kit, so expressed TCRB transcripts were sequenced. TCRdb obtained this table from immuneACCESS and retained in-frame rearrangements with V and J assigned. These tables miss some clones; where compared with another copy, unresolved V genes account for less than half of the shortfall, and the remainder is unexplained. The sample records about 150,000 clones, about 8.5% of which are singletons. The ten largest clones represent approximately 0.69% of the sample. Sequenced material: central memory CD4+ T cells from blood. The receptors were gathered from a man in his late teens or twenties in good health.

This clone was observed a handful of times. The V call is TRBV27, the J call TRBJ2-5, with D unclear. Trimming removed 5 bases at V and 0 bases at J, with 7 bases between. The germline gives CDR1 MNHEY, CDR2 SMNVEV (reference sequence). This CDR3 is built from 13 residues. The CDR3 loop is CASSQRHQETQYF. CDR3 nucleotides: TGTGCCAGCAGTCAGCGACACCAAGAGACCCAGTACTTC.

This clone was seen a few times. The chain joins TRBV6-6 to TRBJ2-1, with D possibly being TRBD2 (6 bases). The germline V gene has CDR1 MNHNY and CDR2 SVGAGI (reference sequence). This CDR3 comprises 14 residues. Trimming shortened V by 0 bases and J by 7 bases, and 10 bases separated the two germline ends. The DNA of the CDR3 is TGTGCCAGCAGTTACTCCGTGGGGGGTAATGAGCAGTTCTTC. It encodes CASSYSVGGNEQFF.

This clone was observed many times. This rearrangement joins TRBV7-2 to TRBJ1-5, with TRBD1 identical over 10 bases. V dropped 2 bases and J dropped 5; count of bases not matched to a gene: 6. Germline V gene lookup returns CDR1 SGHTA and CDR2 FQGNSA. This CDR3 is 16 amino acids long. CDR3 DNA: TGTGCCAGCAGCTTATCACCGACAGGGGGCTATCAGCCCCAGCATTTT. Amino acid sequence: CASSLSPTGGYQPQHF.

This clone has just a few counts. The rearrangement joins TRBV5-1 to TRBJ1-1, with 7 bases matching TRBD1. This CDR3 comprises 15 residues. The V and J ends lost 0 bases and 4 bases, in that order; junction bases with no gene match: 6. Per germline, CDR1 SGHRS and CDR2 YFSETQ. CDR3 in amino acids: CASSLGIAGGTEAFF. DNA for the CDR3: TGCGCCAGCAGCTTGGGGATCGCAGGGGGCACTGAAGCTTTCTTT.

The table lists this clone with a few counts. The chain combines TRBV10-3 with TRBJ1-1, with D possibly being TRBD1 (6 bases). CDR3 length equals 12 residues. CDR1 and CDR2 from the germline V gene are ENHRY and SYGVKD. V dropped 4 bases and J dropped 4 bases, with 7 bases sitting between them. The CDR3 DNA reads as TGTGCCATCAGTGCCAGGGGCACTGAAGCTTTCTTT. Its translation is CAISARGTEAFF.

This clone was detected a few times. The chain couples TRBV7-6 to TRBJ1-3; 8 nucleotides agree with TRBD1. V dropped 5 bases and J dropped 2; count of bases not matched to a gene: 5. Germline V gene data show CDR1 as SGHVS and CDR2 as FNYEAQ. The CDR3 runs to 15 residues. This chain's CDR3 is CASSRQGRAGNTIYF. In nucleotides, the CDR3 is TGTGCCAGCAGCCGACAGGGGCGGGCTGGAAACACCATATATTTT.

The J gene is TRBJ1-5, the V gene TRBV18, with D perhaps TRBD1 (6 bases). Germline V gene data show CDR1 as KGHSH and CDR2 as LQKENI. The CDR3 consists of 15 residues. The V and J ends lost 2 bases and 5 bases respectively, with 13 bases between them. The CDR3 DNA sequence: TGTGCCAGCTCACCAGAGACAGGTGGGGATCAGCCCCAGCATTTT. Amino acids: CASSPETGGDQPQHF.

Worth noting for this clone: This may come from a read error, since a much larger clone is one base off. This rearrangement joins TRBV7-3 to TRBJ2-5, with D possibly matching TRBD2 (5 bases). The DNA end favors TRBJ2-7, so the J call may be wrong. This CDR3 is built from 11 residues. The V gene's germline CDR1 is SGHTA and CDR2 FQGTGA. CDR3 DNA: TGTGCCAGCGAGAGGGCCTACGAGCAGTACTTC. Translating gives CASERAYEQYF.

This chain links TRBV30 with TRBJ2-5; TRBD2 matches at 7 bases. The CDR3 is made up of 15 amino acids. V gave up 8 bases and J gave up 5 bases; unmatched junction bases: 17. The germline V gene encodes CDR1 GTSNPN and CDR2 SVGIG (reference sequence). This CDR3 is CAGSWGSLGGETQYF. The CDR3 DNA reads as TGTGCCGGATCTTGGGGATCCCTCGGGGGGGAGACCCAGTACTTC.

The chain employs TRBV6-5 and TRBJ2-7; perhaps TRBD1 as D (5 bases). The ends were cut back, 7 bases at V and 0 bases at J, with 13 bases in the middle. Germline CDR1 reads MNHEY; CDR2 reads SVGAGI. The CDR3 is 14 residues long. The CDR3 is CASTAQVPSYEQYF. The CDR3 nucleotides read TGTGCCAGCACAGCACAGGTTCCCTCCTACGAGCAGTACTTC.

This clone was seen more than once but under ten times. V is TRBV9 and J is TRBJ1-1; 11 nucleotides agree with TRBD1. The V gene's germline CDR1 is SGDLS and CDR2 YYNGEE. The CDR3 covers 16 residues. The V gene end was trimmed by 4 bases and the J gene end by 5 bases; junction bases not matched to a gene: 10. The CDR3 bases are TGTGCCAGCAGCCCAAGATGGGACAGGGGGAGGACTGAAGCTTTCTTT. The encoded protein is CASSPRWDRGRTEAFF. Supplemented by reference TRBV9 and TRBJ1-1, the full variable domain reads DSGVTQTPKHLITATGQRVTLRCSPRSGDLSVYWYQQSLDQGLQFLIQYYNGEERAKGNILERFSAQQFPDLHSELNLSSLELGDSALYFCASSPRWDRGRTEAFFGQGTRLTVV.

This clone was counted between two and nine times. This rearrangement joins TRBV7-6 to TRBJ1-5; D not resolved. The CDR3 spans 14 residues. Trimming removed 3 bases from V and 5 bases from J, with 11 bases in between. Germline V gene data show CDR1 as SGHVS and CDR2 as FNYEAQ. This CDR3 reads CASSLGGSDQPQHF. The DNA for the CDR3 is TGTGCCAGCAGCTTGGGAGGATCGGATCAGCCCCAGCATTTT.

The chain uses TRBV29-1 and TRBJ2-5; a weak D match, TRBD2 (5 bases). This CDR3 has 14 residues. The V end lost 5 bases, the J end lost 1 base, and 14 bases lay between the germline ends. Germline assignment: CDR1 SQVTM and CDR2 ANQGSEA. CDR3 bases: TGCAGCGTTCAACGACCGGGGAGCCAAGAGACCCAGTACTTC. Residues: CSVQRPGSQETQYF.

The genes are TRBV21-1 and TRBJ1-5; no check of the table's D call, TRBD1, against the DNA was made. TRBV21-1 is a listed pseudogene. The CDR3 is made up of 16 amino acids. The CDR3 nucleotides are TGTGCCAGCTTGGGCCACGGGACACTAAGCAATCAGCCCCAGCATTTT. As protein: CASLGHGTLSNQPQHF.

This clone was detected a few times. The genes are TRBV2 and TRBJ2-5; TRBD2 is a possible D gene (7 bases). With 8 bases removed from V and 4 bases from J, the gap between germline ends came to 11 bases. CDR1 SNHLY and CDR2 FYNNEI come from the germline V gene. There are 12 residues in the CDR3. The CDR3 DNA sequence: TGTGCCAGCCGGGGGGCTGGAGAGACCCAGTACTTC. It encodes CASRGAGETQYF.

This clone came up a few times. The rearrangement links TRBV29-1 to TRBJ1-1, with D unclear. The CDR3 is 15 residues long. V was clipped by 5 bases and J by 2 bases, with 18 bases between them. The V gene's germline CDR1 is SQVTM and CDR2 ANQGSEA. Here the CDR3 DNA reads TGCAGCGTTTTGACCCCGGGAAGAGGAAACACTGAAGCTTTCTTT. Protein sequence: CSVLTPGRGNTEAFF.

This clone was picked up many times. This chain links TRBV5-1 with TRBJ2-5; 8 bases match TRBD2. The CDR3 covers 14 residues. Germline CDR1 and CDR2: SGHRS and YFSETQ. The V gene end was trimmed by 3 bases and the J gene end by 2 bases; junction bases not matched to a gene: 3. CDR3 in amino acids: CASSSGTSQETQYF. The CDR3 bases are TGCGCCAGCAGCTCCGGGACTAGTCAAGAGACCCAGTACTTC.

In its sample, this clone was seen a few times. This chain links TRBV6-5 with TRBJ2-3, with TRBD1 as a possible D gene (6 bases). Between the trimmed V and J ends, which lost 8 bases and 4 bases, there was a span of 19 bases. Germline CDR1 MNHEY, CDR2 SVGAGI. CDR3 length: 15 residues. CDR3 sequence: CASAKNRVPADTQYF. Here the CDR3 DNA reads TGTGCCAGCGCAAAAAACAGGGTCCCGGCAGATACGCAGTATTTT.

In its sample, this clone was seen a few times. This rearrangement joins TRBV7-2 to TRBJ1-5, with TRBD1 matching over 7 bases. The V gene's germline CDR1 is SGHTA and CDR2 FQGNSA. With V trimmed by 4 bases and J by 5 bases, 2 bases remained unmatched. CDR3 length: 13 amino acids. CDR3: CASSWDRYQPQHF. The DNA of the CDR3 is TGTGCCAGCAGCTGGGACAGATATCAGCCCCAGCATTTT.

The chain couples TRBV6-1 to TRBJ1-2, with 10 bases lining up with TRBD1. V lost 4 bases and J lost 2; bases outside the gene matches: 7. The germline V gene has CDR1 MNHNS and CDR2 SASEGT. The CDR3 spans 16 residues. For the CDR3, the DNA is TGTGCCAGCAGTGGGCCGGGACAGGGGTTGAACTATGGCTACACCTTC. The encoded protein is CASSGPGQGLNYGYTF.

This clone has ten or more counts. The chain uses TRBV29-1 and TRBJ2-7; D perhaps matches TRBD2 (5 bases). The CDR3 is 13 amino acids. The ends were cut back, 2 bases at V and 3 bases at J, with 11 bases in the middle. Germline CDR1 and CDR2: SQVTM and ANQGSEA. CDR3 nucleotides: TGCAGCGTTGAAACTTCCGGGGACTACGAGCAGTACTTC. Protein: CSVETSGDYEQYF.

The chain carries TRBV5-4 and TRBJ1-1; possibly TRBD1 for D (6 bases). V was cut by 2 bases and J by 5 bases, with 16 bases left in between. The CDR3 has 15 amino acids. In germline, CDR1 is SGHNT, CDR2 YYREEE (reference sequence). CDR3 sequence (DNA): TGTGCCAGCAGCTTTCCCCCGGCAGGGGCGACTGAAGCTTTCTTT. This codes for CASSFPPAGATEAFF.

This clone was seen at least ten times. This sequence joins TRBV30 and TRBJ2-7; 9 nucleotides match TRBD2. Germline V lookup: CDR1 GTSNPN, CDR2 SVGIG (reference sequence). CDR3 size: 13 residues. V dropped 3 bases and J dropped 12; count of bases not matched to a gene: 12. The CDR3 DNA is TGTGCCTGGAGCGACAGACTAGCGGCTCTATGGTACTTC. It yields the protein CAWSDRLAALWYF.

The gene calls are TRBV5-1 and TRBJ1-6, with 9 nucleotides matching TRBD1. Trimming cost V 4 bases and J 7 bases; bases outside gene matches: 6. Germline V gene lookup returns CDR1 SGHRS and CDR2 YFSETQ. The CDR3 runs to 15 residues. In nucleotides, the CDR3 is TGCGCCAGCAGCCCGGAAGGGACAGGGAATTCACCCCTCCACTTT. Its translation is CASSPEGTGNSPLHF.

The chain joins TRBV9 to TRBJ2-2; no reliable D call. V gave up 0 bases and J gave up 5 bases, with 2 bases separating them. Germline CDR1 SGDLS, CDR2 YYNGEE. CDR3 length: 12 residues. CDR3 region: CASSVATGELFF. CDR3 bases: TGTGCCAGCAGCGTAGCAACCGGGGAGCTGTTTTTT.

The V and J genes are TRBV6-1 and TRBJ2-3; D gene ambiguous. Germline values: CDR1 MNHNS, CDR2 SASEGT. Trimming removed 6 bases from V and 0 bases from J, with 4 bases in between. The CDR3 is 12 residues long. Here the CDR3 DNA reads TGTGCCAGCAGGGCTAGCACAGATACGCAGTATTTT. Amino acids: CASRASTDTQYF.

This clone came up many times. The rearrangement links TRBV28 to TRBJ1-4, with D tentatively TRBD1 (6 bases). Germline loops: CDR1 MDHEN, CDR2 SYDVKM. V lost 1 base and J lost 10, with 10 bases in between. This CDR3 contains 13 residues. The CDR3 region is CASSLFQGRKLFF. The CDR3 DNA is TGTGCCAGCAGTTTATTCCAGGGGAGAAAACTGTTTTTT.

This clone appeared a few times. This chain links TRBV9 with TRBJ2-2; possibly TRBD1 for D (6 bases). Per the germline V gene, CDR1 is SGDLS and CDR2 is YYNGEE. The CDR3 sequence is 14 residues long. Between the trimmed V and J ends, which lost 4 bases and 8 bases, there was a span of 15 bases. The CDR3 coding sequence is TGTGCCAGCAGCCTGCGACAGGAGGCGGGGGAGCTGTTTTTT. Protein product: CASSLRQEAGELFF.

This clone showed up just a few times. This sequence joins TRBV6-5 and TRBJ2-2; 8 bases are shared with TRBD2. Germline V lookup: CDR1 MNHEY, CDR2 SVGAGI. The ends lost 7 bases at V and 5 bases at J; junction bases unmatched: 9. The CDR3 is 15 amino acids. The CDR3 here is CASTIAGSLTGELFF. The CDR3 nucleotides read TGTGCCAGCACGATAGCGGGGAGTCTAACCGGGGAGCTGTTTTTT.

The table lists this clone with a count of one. This chain joins TRBV18 and TRBJ2-5, with TRBD1 as a possible D gene (5 bases). Per germline, CDR1 KGHSH and CDR2 LQKENI. Trimming left V 6 bases short and J 4 bases short, with 15 bases between. The CDR3 is 14 amino acids. The CDR3 bases are TGTGCCAGCTCGCCCCCAGGGAAACCAGAGACCCAGTACTTC. Translating it yields CASSPPGKPETQYF.